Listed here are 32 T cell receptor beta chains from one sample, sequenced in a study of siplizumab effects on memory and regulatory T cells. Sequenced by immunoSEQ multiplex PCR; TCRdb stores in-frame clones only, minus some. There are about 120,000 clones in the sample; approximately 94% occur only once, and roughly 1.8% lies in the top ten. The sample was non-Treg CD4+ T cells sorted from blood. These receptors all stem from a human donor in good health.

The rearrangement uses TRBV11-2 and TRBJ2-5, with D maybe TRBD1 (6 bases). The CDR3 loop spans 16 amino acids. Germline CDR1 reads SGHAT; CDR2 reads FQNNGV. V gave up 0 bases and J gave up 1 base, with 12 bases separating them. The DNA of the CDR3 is TGTGCCAGCAGCTTAGATTCGGGACACATCCAAGAGACCCAGTACTTC. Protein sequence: CASSLDSGHIQETQYF.

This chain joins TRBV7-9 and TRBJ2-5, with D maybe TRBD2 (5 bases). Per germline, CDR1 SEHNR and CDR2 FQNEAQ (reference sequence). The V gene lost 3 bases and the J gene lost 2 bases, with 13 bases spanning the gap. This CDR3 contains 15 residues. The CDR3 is CASSLGGWAQETQYF. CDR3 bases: TGTGCCAGCAGCTTGGGCGGGTGGGCGCAAGAGACCCAGTACTTC.

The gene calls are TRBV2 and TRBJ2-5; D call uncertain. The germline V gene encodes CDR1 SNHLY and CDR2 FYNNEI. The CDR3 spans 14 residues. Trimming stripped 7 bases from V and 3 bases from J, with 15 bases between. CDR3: CASKEGWVKETQYF. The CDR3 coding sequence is TGTGCCAGCAAGGAAGGGTGGGTAAAAGAGACCCAGTACTTC. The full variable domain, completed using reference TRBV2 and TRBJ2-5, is EPEVTQTPSHQVTQMGQEVILRCVPISNHLYFYWYRQILGQKVEFLVSFYNNEISEKSEIFDDQFSVERPDGSNFTLKIRSTKLEDSAMYFCASKEGWVKETQYFGPGTRLLVL.

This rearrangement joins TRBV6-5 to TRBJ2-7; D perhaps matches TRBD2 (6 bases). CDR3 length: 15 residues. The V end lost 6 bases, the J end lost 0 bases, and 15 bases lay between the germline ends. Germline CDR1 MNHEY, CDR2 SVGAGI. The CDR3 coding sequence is TGTGCCAGCAGCCGTAGCGGCCCCCACTCCTACGAGCAGTACTTC. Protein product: CASSRSGPHSYEQYF.

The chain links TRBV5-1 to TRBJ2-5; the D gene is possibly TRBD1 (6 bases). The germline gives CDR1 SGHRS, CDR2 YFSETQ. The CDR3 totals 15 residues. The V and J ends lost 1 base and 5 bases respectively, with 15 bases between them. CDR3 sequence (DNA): TGCGCCAGCAGCTTGACCCCTACAGGGCGGGAGACCCAGTACTTC. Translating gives CASSLTPTGRETQYF.

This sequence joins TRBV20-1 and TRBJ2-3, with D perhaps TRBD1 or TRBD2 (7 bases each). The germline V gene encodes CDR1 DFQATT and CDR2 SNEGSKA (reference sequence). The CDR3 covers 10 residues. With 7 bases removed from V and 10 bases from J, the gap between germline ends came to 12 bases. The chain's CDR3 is CSGGGQPQYF. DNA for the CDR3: TGCAGTGGGGGGGGACAGCCGCAGTATTTT.

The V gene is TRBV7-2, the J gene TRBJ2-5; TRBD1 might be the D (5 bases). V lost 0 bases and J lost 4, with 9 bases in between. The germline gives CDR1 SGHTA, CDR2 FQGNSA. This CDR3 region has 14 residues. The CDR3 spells CASSLARARETQYF. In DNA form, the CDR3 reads TGTGCCAGCAGCTTAGCCAGGGCCCGAGAGACCCAGTACTTC.

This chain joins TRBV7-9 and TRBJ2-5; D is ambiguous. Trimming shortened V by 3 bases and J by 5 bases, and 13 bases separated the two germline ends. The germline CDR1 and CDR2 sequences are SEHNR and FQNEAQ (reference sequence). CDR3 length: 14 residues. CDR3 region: CASSFGQNTETQYF. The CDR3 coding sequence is TGTGCCAGCAGCTTTGGTCAGAACACGGAGACCCAGTACTTC.

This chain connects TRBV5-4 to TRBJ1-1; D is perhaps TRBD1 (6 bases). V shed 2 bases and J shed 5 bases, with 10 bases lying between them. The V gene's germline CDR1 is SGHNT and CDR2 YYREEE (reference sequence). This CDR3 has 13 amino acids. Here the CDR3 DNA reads TGTGCCAGCAGCTTACCACAGGGAACTGAAGCTTTCTTT. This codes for CASSLPQGTEAFF.

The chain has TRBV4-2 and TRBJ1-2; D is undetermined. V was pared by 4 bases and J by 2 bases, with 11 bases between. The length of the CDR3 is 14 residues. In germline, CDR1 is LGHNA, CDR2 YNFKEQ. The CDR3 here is CASSPGPGNYGYTF. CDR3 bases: TGTGCCAGCAGCCCCGGACCCGGCAACTATGGCTACACCTTC.

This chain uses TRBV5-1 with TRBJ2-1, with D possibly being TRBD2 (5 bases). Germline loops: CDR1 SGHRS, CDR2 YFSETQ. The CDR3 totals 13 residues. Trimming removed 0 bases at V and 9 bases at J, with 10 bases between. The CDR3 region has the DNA TGCGCCAGCAGCTTGGCGCCCGCGGGTGAGCAGTTCTTC. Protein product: CASSLAPAGEQFF.

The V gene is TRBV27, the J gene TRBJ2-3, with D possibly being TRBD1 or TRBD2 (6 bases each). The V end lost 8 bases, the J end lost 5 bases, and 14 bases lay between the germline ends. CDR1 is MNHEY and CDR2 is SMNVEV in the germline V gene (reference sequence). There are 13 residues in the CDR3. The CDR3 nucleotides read TGTGCCAGCGGTAGGGGGGCAGGAGATACGCAGTATTTT. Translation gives CASGRGAGDTQYF.

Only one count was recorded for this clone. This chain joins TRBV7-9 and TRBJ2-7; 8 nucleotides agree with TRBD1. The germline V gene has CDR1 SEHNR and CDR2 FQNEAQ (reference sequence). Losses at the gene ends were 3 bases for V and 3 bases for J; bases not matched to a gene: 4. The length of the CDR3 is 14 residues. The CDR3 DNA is TGTGCCAGCAGCTTCACAGGGGGGAACTACGAGCAGTACTTC. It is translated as CASSFTGGNYEQYF. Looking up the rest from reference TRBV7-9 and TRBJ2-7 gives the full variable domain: DTGVSQNPRHKITKRGQNVTFRCDPISEHNRLYWYRQTLGQGPEFLTYFQNEAQLEKSRLLSDRFSAERPKGSFSTLEIQRTEQGDSAMYLCASSFTGGNYEQYFGPGTRLTVT.

The CDR3 loop is CASSQVGLVADTQYF. CDR3 nucleotide sequence: TGCGCCAGCAGCCAAGTAGGGTTAGTCGCAGATACGCAGTATTTT. The chain combines TRBV4-1 with TRBJ2-3, with D hard to call. The CDR3 sequence is 15 residues long. Per germline, CDR1 MGHRA and CDR2 YSYEKL. The V and J ends lost 1 base and 4 bases respectively, with 12 bases between them.

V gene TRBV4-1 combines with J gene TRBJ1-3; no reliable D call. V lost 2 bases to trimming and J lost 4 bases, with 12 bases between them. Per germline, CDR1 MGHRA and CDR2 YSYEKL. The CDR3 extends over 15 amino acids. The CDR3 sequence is CASSQLGLSGNTIYF. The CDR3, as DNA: TGCGCCAGCAGCCAATTGGGTTTATCGGGAAACACCATATATTTT.

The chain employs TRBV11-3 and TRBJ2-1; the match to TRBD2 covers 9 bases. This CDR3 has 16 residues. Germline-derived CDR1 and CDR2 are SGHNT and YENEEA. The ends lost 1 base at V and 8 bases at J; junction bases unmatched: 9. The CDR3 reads CASSLGASGIFDEQFF. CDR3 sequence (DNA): TGTGCCAGCAGCTTAGGGGCTAGCGGGATTTTTGATGAGCAGTTCTTC.

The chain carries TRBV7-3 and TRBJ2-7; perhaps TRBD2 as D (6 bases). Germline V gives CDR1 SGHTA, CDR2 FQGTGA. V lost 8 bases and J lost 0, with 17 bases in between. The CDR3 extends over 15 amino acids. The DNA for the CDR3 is TGTGCCAGCCCCGGGCTAGCGCATTGCTCCTACGAGCAGTACTTC. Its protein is CASPGLAHCSYEQYF.

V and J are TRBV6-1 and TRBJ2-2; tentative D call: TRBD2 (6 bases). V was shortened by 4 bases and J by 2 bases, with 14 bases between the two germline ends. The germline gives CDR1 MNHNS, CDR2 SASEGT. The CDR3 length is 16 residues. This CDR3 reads CASSGPGTLNTGELFF. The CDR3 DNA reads TGTGCCAGCAGTGGACCCGGGACTCTTAACACCGGGGAGCTGTTTTTT.

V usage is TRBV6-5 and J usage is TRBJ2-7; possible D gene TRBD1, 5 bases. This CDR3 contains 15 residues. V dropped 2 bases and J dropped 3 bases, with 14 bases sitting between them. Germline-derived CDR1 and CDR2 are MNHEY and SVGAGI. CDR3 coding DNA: TGTGCCAGCAGTTACCGATCAGGGAACGGCTACGAGCAGTACTTC. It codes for CASSYRSGNGYEQYF.

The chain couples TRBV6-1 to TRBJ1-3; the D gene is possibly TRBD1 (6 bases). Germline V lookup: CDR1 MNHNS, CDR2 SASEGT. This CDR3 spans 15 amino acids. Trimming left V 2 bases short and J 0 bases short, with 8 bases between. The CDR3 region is CASSEQGNSGNTIYF. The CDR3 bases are TGTGCCAGCAGTGAACAGGGGAACTCTGGAAACACCATATATTTT.

CDR3 coding DNA: TGTGCCAGTAGCCTGCCTCTAGGTCTCCACGAGCAGTACTTC. It is translated as CASSLPLGLHEQYF. The chain joins TRBV19 to TRBJ2-7; D is unresolved. Germline CDR1 reads LNHDA; CDR2 reads SQIVND (reference sequence). Trimming stripped 6 bases from V and 5 bases from J, with 17 bases between. This CDR3 has 14 residues.

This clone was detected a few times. The DNA of the CDR3 is TGTGCCAGCAGAGGACAGATACTGAACACTGAAGCTTTCTTT. It is translated as CASRGQILNTEAFF. The chain has TRBV2 and TRBJ1-1, with a possible D match to TRBD1 (6 bases). The germline V and J ends were trimmed by 6 bases and 0 bases, with 11 bases remaining between them. In germline, CDR1 is SNHLY, CDR2 FYNNEI. The CDR3 runs to 14 residues.

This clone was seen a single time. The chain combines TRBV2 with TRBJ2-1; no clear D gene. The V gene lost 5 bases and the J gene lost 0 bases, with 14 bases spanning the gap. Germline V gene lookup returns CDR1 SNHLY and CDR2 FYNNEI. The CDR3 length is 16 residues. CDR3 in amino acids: CASSKSKGSSYNEQFF. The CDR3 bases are TGTGCCAGCAGTAAGAGCAAGGGTAGCTCCTACAATGAGCAGTTCTTC.

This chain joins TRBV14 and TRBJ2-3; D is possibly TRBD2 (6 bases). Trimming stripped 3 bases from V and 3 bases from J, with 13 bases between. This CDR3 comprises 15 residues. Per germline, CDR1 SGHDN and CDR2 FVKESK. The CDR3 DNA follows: TGTGCCAGCAGCCAGACTAGTATAGGGACAGATACGCAGTATTTT. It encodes CASSQTSIGTDTQYF.

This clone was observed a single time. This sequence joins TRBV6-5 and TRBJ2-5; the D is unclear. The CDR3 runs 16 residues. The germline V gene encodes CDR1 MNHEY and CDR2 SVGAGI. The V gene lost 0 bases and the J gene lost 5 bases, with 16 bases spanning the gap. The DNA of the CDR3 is TGTGCCAGCAGTTACTCGACGGGCGGATTAGGCGAGACCCAGTACTTC. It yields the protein CASSYSTGGLGETQYF.

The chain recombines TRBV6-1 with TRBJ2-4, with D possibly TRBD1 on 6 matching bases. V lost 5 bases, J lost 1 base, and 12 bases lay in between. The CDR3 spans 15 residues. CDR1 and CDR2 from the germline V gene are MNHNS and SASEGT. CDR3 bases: TGTGCCAGCAGTAACAGGGCACACGCCAAAAACATTCAGTACTTC. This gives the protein CASSNRAHAKNIQYF.

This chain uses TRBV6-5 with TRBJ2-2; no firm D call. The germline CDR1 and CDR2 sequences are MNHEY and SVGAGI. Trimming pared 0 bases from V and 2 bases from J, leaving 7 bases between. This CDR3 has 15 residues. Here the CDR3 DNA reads TGTGCCAGCAGTTACTCAGACCTAAACACCGGGGAGCTGTTTTTT. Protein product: CASSYSDLNTGELFF.

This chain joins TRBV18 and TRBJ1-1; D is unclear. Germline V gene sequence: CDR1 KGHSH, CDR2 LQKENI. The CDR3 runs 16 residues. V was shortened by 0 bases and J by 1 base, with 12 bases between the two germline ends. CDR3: CASSPPRKAGNTEAFF. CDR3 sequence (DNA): TGTGCCAGCTCACCACCCAGAAAAGCGGGGAACACTGAAGCTTTCTTT.

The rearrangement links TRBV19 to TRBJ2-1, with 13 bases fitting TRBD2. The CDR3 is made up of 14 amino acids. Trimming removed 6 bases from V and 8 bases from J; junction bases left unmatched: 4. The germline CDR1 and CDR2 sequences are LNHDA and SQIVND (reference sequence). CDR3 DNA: TGTGCCAGTAGACTAGCGGGAGGGCCTCATGAGCAGTTCTTC. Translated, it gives CASRLAGGPHEQFF. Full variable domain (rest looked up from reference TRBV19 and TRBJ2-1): DGGITQSPKYLFRKEGQNVTLSCEQNLNHDAMYWYRQDPGQGLRLIYYSQIVNDFQKGDIAEGYSVSREKKESFPLTVTSAQKNPTAFYLCASRLAGGPHEQFFGPGTRLTVL.

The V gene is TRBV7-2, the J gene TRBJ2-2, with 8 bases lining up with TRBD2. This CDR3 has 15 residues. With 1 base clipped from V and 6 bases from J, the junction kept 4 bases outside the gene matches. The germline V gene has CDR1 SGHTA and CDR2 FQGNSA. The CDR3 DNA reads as TGTGCCAGCAGCTTAGTCGGGGGGGCGGCCGGGGAGCTGTTTTTT. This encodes CASSLVGGAAGELFF.

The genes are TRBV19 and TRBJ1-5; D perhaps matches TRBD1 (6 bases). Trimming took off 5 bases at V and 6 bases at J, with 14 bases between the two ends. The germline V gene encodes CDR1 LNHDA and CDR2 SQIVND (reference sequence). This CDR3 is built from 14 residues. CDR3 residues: CASSQRGRVQPQHF. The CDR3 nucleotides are TGTGCCAGTAGTCAGCGGGGGCGGGTTCAGCCCCAGCATTTT.

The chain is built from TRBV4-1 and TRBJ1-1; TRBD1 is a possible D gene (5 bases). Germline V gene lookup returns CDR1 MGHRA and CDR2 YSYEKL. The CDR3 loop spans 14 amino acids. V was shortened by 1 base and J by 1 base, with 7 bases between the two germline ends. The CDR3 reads CASSQVDRNTEAFF. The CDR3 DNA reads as TGCGCCAGCAGCCAAGTAGACAGGAACACTGAAGCTTTCTTT.